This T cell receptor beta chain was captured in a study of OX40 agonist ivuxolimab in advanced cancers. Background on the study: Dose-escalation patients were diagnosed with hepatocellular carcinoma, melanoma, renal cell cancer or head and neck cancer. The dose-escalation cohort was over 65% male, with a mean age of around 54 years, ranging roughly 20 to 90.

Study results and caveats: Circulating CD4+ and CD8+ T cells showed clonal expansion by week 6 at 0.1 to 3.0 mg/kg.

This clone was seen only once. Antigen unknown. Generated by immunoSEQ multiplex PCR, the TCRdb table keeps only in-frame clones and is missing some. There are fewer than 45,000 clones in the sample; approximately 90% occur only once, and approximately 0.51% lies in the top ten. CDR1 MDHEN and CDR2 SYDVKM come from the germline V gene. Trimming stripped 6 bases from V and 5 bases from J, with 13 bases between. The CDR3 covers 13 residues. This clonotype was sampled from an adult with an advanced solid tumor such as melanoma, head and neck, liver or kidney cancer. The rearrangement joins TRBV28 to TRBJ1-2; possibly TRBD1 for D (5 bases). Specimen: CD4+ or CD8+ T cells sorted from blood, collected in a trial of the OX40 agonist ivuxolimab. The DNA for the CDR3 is TGTGCCAGCAGCCTAATGGGGGGGTATGGCTACACCTTC. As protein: CASSLMGGYGYTF.